A selection of T cell receptor beta chains follows, all from one sample in a study of CD8+CD57+ T cells in acquired aplastic anemia. TCRdb independently ran MiXCR on the reads; one entry per CDR3 protein. The sample holds over 150,000 distinct CDR3 sequences, approximately 40% seen once. The sequencing sample was made of sorted CD4+, CD8+, or CD8+CD57+ T cells (not recorded which) from PBMCs. These TCRs come from a human donor in good health. The CDR3 runs from the conserved cysteine through the conserved F or W. The order of the fields is V gene, D gene, J gene, CDR3 protein. D genes are given only for firm matches.

>TRBV5-1|NA|TRBJ2-3
CASSLDGADTDTQYF
>TRBV2|NA|TRBJ2-7
CASFTKAGDEQYF
>TRBV2|NA|TRBJ1-5
CASSSDRGSSQPQHF
>TRBV20-1|NA|TRBJ1-4
CSSPEGLATNEKLFF
>TRBV27|TRBD1|TRBJ1-5
CASSFAGQGFQHF
>TRBV29-1|NA|TRBJ2-7
CSVSASSYEQYF
>TRBV2|NA|TRBJ1-6
CASRDSNSPLHF
>TRBV29-1|NA|TRBJ1-1
CSTRRATEAFF
>TRBV10-2|TRBD2|TRBJ2-2
CASTMGLANTGELFF
>TRBV10-3|NA|TRBJ1-2
CAITQGSSNYGYTF
>TRBV9|NA|TRBJ2-2
CASSVNFVSGTNTGELFF
>TRBV15|NA|TRBJ2-3
CATSRPMNSGTQYF
>TRBV10-2|TRBD2|TRBJ2-1
CASRTSGSYNEQFF
>TRBV7-3|NA|TRBJ2-7
CASSLGTVDGGEQYF
>TRBV20-1|NA|TRBJ2-7
CSASSSVSSYEQYF
>TRBV11-2|NA|TRBJ2-7
CASSLIPGDEQYF
>TRBV19|NA|TRBJ2-1
CASSIRHRDEQFF
>TRBV27|TRBD1|TRBJ2-7
CASSFRDSAYEQYF
>TRBV12-3/TRBV12-4|NA|TRBJ2-7
CASSFGVREQYF
>TRBV7-2|NA|TRBJ2-2
CASSARDFTGELFF
>TRBV6-1|NA|TRBJ1-1
CASRATEAFF
>TRBV15|NA|TRBJ1-1
CATSRGGSGDTEAFF
>TRBV5-6|TRBD2|TRBJ2-1
CASRGSGGSYNEQFF
>TRBV11-2|TRBD2|TRBJ2-3
CASSLVGLAGRLDTQYF
>TRBV19|NA|TRBJ1-6
CASSGWGSGNSPLHF
>TRBV5-1|NA|TRBJ1-6
CASSLIEGGESPLHF
>TRBV5-1|NA|TRBJ1-4
CASSWTNRGEKLFF
>TRBV7-8|NA|TRBJ1-4
CASSFRAGPISTNEKLFF
>TRBV5-1|TRBD2|TRBJ2-5
CASSLNLAGRQETQYF
>TRBV2|TRBD2|TRBJ2-1
CASTLRGGVEQFF
>TRBV20-1|NA|TRBJ2-7
CSAREVRAGASFSYEQYF
>TRBV3-1|NA|TRBJ2-1
CASSQGGIGNGDNEQFF